Listed below are T cell receptor beta chains from one sample, sequenced in a study of post-analysis software for immune sequencing data. TCRdb reprocessed the PCR reads with MiXCR, giving one entry per CDR3 protein. The sample records 750,000 to 900,000 distinct CDR3 sequences, 46% being singletons. The sequencing sample was made of blood. These receptors were collected from a girl aged 5-17 years with multiple sclerosis. The CDR3 runs from the conserved cysteine through the conserved F or W. The D gene is left open where the match is weak. Size is omitted from some rows. Given values are once, few, many or a class for expanded clones.

j_gene,d_gene,v_gene,abundance,CDR3aa,CDR3nt
TRBJ1-6,-,TRBV3-1,once,CASSPAGDNSPLHF,TGTGCCAGCAGCCCCGCAGGGGATAATTCACCCCTCCACTTT
TRBJ1-1,-,TRBV12-3/TRBV12-4,few,CASSFSPRGPGTEAFF,TGTGCCAGCAGTTTCTCCCCCCGAGGACCCGGCACTGAAGCTTTCTTT
TRBJ2-5,-,TRBV25-1,-,CASSEYIQEEQYF,TGTGCCAGCAGTGAATATATTCAGGAAGAGCAGTACTTC
TRBJ2-2,TRBD2,TRBV5-4,-,CASSPSGLAGGPITGELFF,TGTGCCAGCAGCCCCTCGGGACTAGCGGGAGGGCCGATCACCGGGGAGCTGTTTTTT
TRBJ2-1,TRBD1,TRBV7-3,-,CASSPTGGTYNEQFF,TGTGCCAGCAGCCCGACAGGGGGTACCTACAATGAGCAGTTCTTC
TRBJ2-7,-,TRBV12-3/TRBV12-4,few,CASRASGSTYEQYF,TGTGCCAGCCGGGCGAGCGGGTCTACCTACGAGCAGTACTTC
TRBJ2-3,-,TRBV20-1,few,CSASPRQNTDTQYF,TGCAGTGCTAGCCCTAGACAGAACACAGATACGCAGTATTTT
TRBJ1-2,-,TRBV12-3/TRBV12-4,-,CASSPGTLHGYTF,TGTGCCAGCAGTCCAGGGACGCTGCATGGCTACACCTTC
TRBJ2-2,-,TRBV25-1,-,CASSEQGNTGELFF,TGTGCCAGCAGTGAACAGGGGAACACCGGGGAGCTGTTTTTT
TRBJ2-1,TRBD2,TRBV2,-,CASNPGLPSYNEQFF,TGTGCCAGCAACCCGGGACTACCAAGTTACAATGAGCAGTTCTTC
TRBJ2-5,-,TRBV7-8,-,CASSSDRFGETQYF,TGTGCCAGCAGCTCAGACAGGTTTGGAGAGACCCAGTACTTC
TRBJ1-2,TRBD1,TRBV4-1,few,CASSQEQGYYGYTF,TGCGCCAGCAGCCAAGAACAGGGGTACTATGGCTACACCTTC
TRBJ1-1,-,TRBV7-2,-,CASSLKRGTEAFF,TGTGCCAGCAGCTTGAAGAGGGGCACTGAAGCTTTCTTT
TRBJ2-1,TRBD2,TRBV6-6,-,CASSYSPGLAGLDEQFF,TGTGCCAGCAGTTACTCGCCGGGACTAGCGGGACTCGATGAGCAGTTCTTC